Listed below are T cell receptor beta chains from one sample, sequenced in a study of blood T cell repertoires in COVID-19. Method: immunoSEQ multiplex PCR; TCRdb's copy keeps in-frame clones and lacks some. The table shows about 300,000 clones, with approximately 90% occurring only once. Sequencing input: peripheral blood. These receptor sequences come from a man aged 35 to 55 with acute or convalescent COVID-19. Each CDR3 is given without its conserved first and last residue. A D gene is named only where the DNA matches it firmly.

D gene: -
V gene: TRBV12-5
J gene: TRBJ2-7
CDR3 protein: ASALGSFYEQY

D gene: -
V gene: TRBV29-1
J gene: TRBJ2-1
CDR3 protein: SVEDPWGVGYNEQF

D gene: TRBD1
V gene: TRBV10-2
J gene: TRBJ2-7
CDR3 protein: ASSGQGSYEQY

D gene: -
V gene: TRBV30
J gene: TRBJ1-6
CDR3 protein: AWSVLRGRGSPLH

D gene: -
V gene: TRBV19
J gene: TRBJ1-5
CDR3 protein: ASSSRQSTVVAQH

D gene: -
V gene: TRBV10-1
J gene: TRBJ1-5
CDR3 protein: ARGGHFSNQPQH

D gene: TRBD1
V gene: TRBV29-1
J gene: TRBJ1-5
CDR3 protein: SVRTGGWDSNQPQH

D gene: TRBD1
V gene: TRBV6-6
J gene: TRBJ2-4
CDR3 protein: ASSSRTGEAKNIQY

D gene: TRBD2
V gene: TRBV24-1
J gene: TRBJ2-5
CDR3 protein: ATSDSTAGVETQY

D gene: -
V gene: TRBV6-5
J gene: TRBJ1-2
CDR3 protein: ASSSSGLPEGYGYT

D gene: TRBD1
V gene: TRBV20-1
J gene: TRBJ1-3
CDR3 protein: SAGGGQGERNTIY

D gene: -
V gene: TRBV5-4
J gene: TRBJ1-4
CDR3 protein: ASSSRTDGGEKLF

D gene: -
V gene: TRBV20-1
J gene: TRBJ2-1
CDR3 protein: SASFRGRGNEQF

D gene: -
V gene: TRBV5-6
J gene: TRBJ2-7
CDR3 protein: ASSWGPGYEQY

D gene: TRBD1
V gene: TRBV6-2/TRBV6-3
J gene: TRBJ1-5
CDR3 protein: ASSVSLTGNRNQPQH

D gene: TRBD1
V gene: TRBV15
J gene: TRBJ1-1
CDR3 protein: ATSRVRTGNTEAF

D gene: TRBD1
V gene: TRBV5-4
J gene: TRBJ1-1
CDR3 protein: ASRAGTGVLMNTEAF

D gene: -
V gene: TRBV14
J gene: TRBJ2-3
CDR3 protein: ASSRLQSGDTQY

D gene: TRBD1
V gene: TRBV9
J gene: TRBJ1-2
CDR3 protein: ASSPTLGGGYGYT

D gene: -
V gene: TRBV6-6
J gene: TRBJ1-1
CDR3 protein: ASSRTGSEAF

D gene: TRBD1
V gene: TRBV30
J gene: TRBJ1-6
CDR3 protein: AWSVQGGLSPLH

D gene: -
V gene: TRBV25-1
J gene: TRBJ1-4
CDR3 protein: ASSDGGTNEKLF

D gene: TRBD1
V gene: TRBV12-3/TRBV12-4
J gene: TRBJ2-7
CDR3 protein: ASRQGSSYEQY

D gene: -
V gene: TRBV18
J gene: TRBJ1-1
CDR3 protein: ASSPRGDAEAF

D gene: -
V gene: TRBV15
J gene: TRBJ1-5
CDR3 protein: ATSRGWGGNNQPQH

D gene: -
V gene: TRBV5-1
J gene: TRBJ1-1
CDR3 protein: ASSPMGGATEAF

D gene: -
V gene: TRBV12-5
J gene: TRBJ1-2
CDR3 protein: ASGFSGIYGYT

D gene: -
V gene: TRBV19
J gene: TRBJ1-5
CDR3 protein: ASQQGWNSNQPQH

D gene: -
V gene: TRBV27
J gene: TRBJ2-1
CDR3 protein: ASSQTSYNEQF

D gene: -
V gene: TRBV4-1
J gene: TRBJ1-1
CDR3 protein: ASSPLGKAKRTEAF

D gene: -
V gene: TRBV11-1
J gene: TRBJ2-1
CDR3 protein: ASSSGQTLLDNEQF

D gene: -
V gene: TRBV5-3
J gene: TRBJ2-3
CDR3 protein: ARSRGGPPPGTDTQY

D gene: -
V gene: TRBV27
J gene: TRBJ2-1
CDR3 protein: ASRLTTTYNEQF

D gene: TRBD1
V gene: TRBV11-2
J gene: TRBJ2-7
CDR3 protein: ASSWRQGDPFEQY

D gene: -
V gene: TRBV10-1
J gene: TRBJ2-7
CDR3 protein: ASSDRGRLREQY

D gene: TRBD1
V gene: TRBV7-9
J gene: TRBJ2-7
CDR3 protein: ASSRSQGARVEQY

D gene: -
V gene: TRBV29-1
J gene: TRBJ2-7
CDR3 protein: SVEGMAGAYTLEQY